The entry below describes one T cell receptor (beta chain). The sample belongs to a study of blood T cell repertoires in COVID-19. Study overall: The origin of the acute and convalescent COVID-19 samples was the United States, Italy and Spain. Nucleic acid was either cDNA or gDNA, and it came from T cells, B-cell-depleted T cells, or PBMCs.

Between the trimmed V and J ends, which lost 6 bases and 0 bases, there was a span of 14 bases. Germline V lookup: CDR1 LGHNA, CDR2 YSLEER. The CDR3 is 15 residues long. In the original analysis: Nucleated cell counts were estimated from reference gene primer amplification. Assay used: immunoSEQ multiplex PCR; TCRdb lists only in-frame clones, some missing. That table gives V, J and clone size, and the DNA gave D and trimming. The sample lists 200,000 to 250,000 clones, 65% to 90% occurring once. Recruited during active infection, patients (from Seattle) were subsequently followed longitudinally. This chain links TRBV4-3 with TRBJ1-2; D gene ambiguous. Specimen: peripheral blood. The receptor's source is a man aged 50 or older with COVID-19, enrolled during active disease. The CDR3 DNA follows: TGCGCCAGCAGTTTGGGCCGAACTCCTAACTATGGCTACACCTTC. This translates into CASSLGRTPNYGYTF.